The entry that follows covers one T cell receptor (beta chain) sequence. As processed by the authors: Amplification of reference gene primers was used by the study to estimate nucleated cell counts. Clones were read by immunoSEQ multiplex PCR, and TCRdb kept only the in-frame ones, dropping some. V and J calls plus clone size are reproduced from that table; the DNA served to infer D and trimming. Of about 150,000 clones detected, about 86% appear once; the ten largest clones hold around 7.7%. This entry belongs to a study of blood T cell repertoires in COVID-19. Overall study context: Samples of COVID-19 (acute and convalescent) were obtained from the United States, Italy and Spain. The analysed material was cDNA or gDNA that came from T cells, B-cell-depleted T cells, or PBMCs.

CDR3 length: 13 residues. The V end was cut by 0 bases, the J end by 4 bases, with 7 bases between. The germline V gene encodes CDR1 GTSNPN and CDR2 SVGIG (reference sequence). The sequenced sample was PBMCs or T cells enriched from blood (not recorded which). V and J are TRBV30 and TRBJ1-5, with D hard to call. This receptor was obtained from a man between 50 and 59 years old who had recovered from COVID-19. CDR3 amino acids: CAWSVRDNQPQHF. CDR3 DNA sequence: TGTGCCTGGAGTGTACGGGATAATCAGCCCCAGCATTTT. The full variable domain, in which reference TRBV30 and TRBJ1-5 provide the parts outside the CDR3, is SQTIHQWPATLVQPVGSPLSLECTVEGTSNPNLYWYRQAAGRGLQLLFYSVGIGQISSEVPQNLSASRPQDRQFILSSKKLLLSDSGFYLCAWSVRDNQPQHFGDGTRLSIL.